Presented here are 21 T cell receptor beta chains from one specimen sequenced in a study of T cell repertoires in cytomegalovirus infection. MiXCR was run by TCRdb on the reads, yielding one entry per CDR3 protein. The data contain around 200,000 distinct CDR3 sequences, roughly 34% of them singletons. These receptors have no identified antigens. The sample here was CD8+ T cells from cultured PBMCs, taken from culture after CMV antigen stimulation. These receptors originate from a human donor in good health (CMV status not recorded). Some clones in this sample may be carry-over from other donors' samples.

The chain couples TRBV29-1 to TRBJ1-2, with TRBD1 as a possible D gene (5 bases). The germline V gene has CDR1 SQVTM and CDR2 ANQGSEA. The V end was cut by 7 bases, the J end by 0 bases, with 12 bases between. The CDR3 has 13 residues. CDR3 DNA: TGCAGCGCCGACGGGGGTACTAACTATGGCTACACCTTC. The encoded protein is CSADGGTNYGYTF.

This clonotype was counted at least ten times. CDR3 sequence: CASSLGSGRPSTDTQYF. Written as DNA, the CDR3 is TGTGCCAGCAGCTTAGGAAGCGGGAGACCAAGCACAGATACGCAGTATTTT. The chain links TRBV7-8 to TRBJ2-3; 8 bases are a match to TRBD2. From germline, CDR1 is SGHVS and CDR2 FQNEAQ. V trimming: 1 base; J trimming: 0 bases; junction bases outside the gene matches: 6. This CDR3 contains 17 residues. The full variable domain, in which reference TRBV7-8 and TRBJ2-3 provide the parts outside the CDR3, is GAGVSQSPRYKVAKRGQDVALRCDPISGHVSLFWYQQALGQGPEFLTYFQNEAQLDKSGLPSDRFFAERPEGSVSTLKIQRTQQEDSAVYLCASSLGSGRPSTDTQYFGPGTRLTVL.

This chain links TRBV9 with TRBJ2-2; no reliable D call. Germline assignment: CDR1 SGDLS and CDR2 YYNGEE. The CDR3 extends over 13 amino acids. V dropped 7 bases and J dropped 5 bases, with 12 bases sitting between them. The CDR3 loop is CASESLGTGELFF. As DNA, the CDR3 is TGTGCCAGCGAGTCCCTGGGGACCGGGGAGCTGTTTTTT.

Only a few counts were recorded for this clonotype. The rearrangement links TRBV6-1 to TRBJ1-5; D gene unclear. Germline V CDR1 and CDR2: MNHNS, SASEGT. V gave up 4 bases and J gave up 7 bases, with 11 bases separating them. The CDR3 covers 13 residues. This CDR3 reads CASSASSGQPQHF. The CDR3 DNA reads as TGTGCCAGCAGTGCATCGTCGGGGCAGCCCCAGCATTTT.

The rearrangement links TRBV6-1 to TRBJ2-7, with D perhaps TRBD1 (6 bases). The CDR3 runs 13 residues. V lost 1 base, J lost 4 bases, and 8 bases lay in between. Germline values: CDR1 MNHNS, CDR2 SASEGT. CDR3 sequence: CASSEDDRYEQYF. CDR3 sequence (DNA): TGTGCCAGCAGTGAAGACGACAGGTACGAGCAGTACTTC.

This clonotype has a handful of counts. The gene calls are TRBV7-3 and TRBJ2-1; TRBD1 is a possible D gene (6 bases). The germline V gene encodes CDR1 SGHTA and CDR2 FQGTGA. The CDR3 consists of 14 residues. V dropped 1 base and J dropped 5 bases, with 9 bases sitting between them. In DNA, the CDR3 is TGTGCCAGCAGCTTAAACAGGGCTCACAATGAGCAGTTCTTC. Its protein product is CASSLNRAHNEQFF.

In this sample, this clonotype turned up a few times. V and J are TRBV7-3 and TRBJ2-2; D might be TRBD1 (5 bases). This CDR3 contains 17 residues. CDR1 is SGHTA and CDR2 is FQGTGA in the germline V gene. The ends were cut back, 1 base at V and 3 bases at J, with 15 bases in the middle. CDR3 nucleotides: TGTGCCAGCAGCTTAAGCCCGGGCAGGGTGGACACCGGGGAGCTGTTTTTT. The encoded protein is CASSLSPGRVDTGELFF.

The sample holds many counts of this clonotype. The V and J genes are TRBV6-5 and TRBJ1-1; weak D call: TRBD1 (5 bases). This CDR3 contains 17 residues. CDR1 MNHEY and CDR2 SVGAGI come from the germline V gene. The germline V and J ends were trimmed by 4 bases and 3 bases, with 21 bases remaining between them. DNA for the CDR3: TGTGCCAGCAGTTTACAGACATCGACAGACTTTTACACTGAAGCTTTCTTT. Its translation is CASSLQTSTDFYTEAFF.

The chain couples TRBV5-1 to TRBJ2-7, with a tentative D call TRBD2 (5 bases). Germline lookup yields CDR1 SGHRS and CDR2 YFSETQ. The CDR3 length is 16 residues. The ends were cut back, 4 bases at V and 4 bases at J, with 21 bases in the middle. CDR3 DNA sequence: TGCGCCAGCAGCCCTACCCACGGGGTCCGTAATTACGAGCAGTACTTC. Protein product: CASSPTHGVRNYEQYF. The full variable domain, with the rest looked up from reference TRBV5-1 and TRBJ2-7, is KAGVTQTPRYLIKTRGQQVTLSCSPISGHRSVSWYQQTPGQGLQFLFEYFSETQRNKGNFPGRFSGRQFSNSRSEMNVSTLELGDSALYLCASSPTHGVRNYEQYFGPGTRLTVT.

The chain uses TRBV7-3 and TRBJ2-1; D may correspond to TRBD1 or TRBD2 (5 bases each). V was cut by 4 bases and J by 9 bases, with 10 bases left in between. Germline CDR1 reads SGHTA; CDR2 reads FQGTGA. This CDR3 contains 12 residues. As DNA, the CDR3 is TGTGCCAGCAGCTCGTGGGGGAGTGAGCAGTTCTTC. Its translation: CASSSWGSEQFF.

This clonotype has at least ten counts. The CDR3: CASSLDRAYEQYF. The CDR3 bases are TGTGCCAGCAGCTTAGACAGGGCATACGAGCAGTACTTC. This chain joins TRBV7-8 and TRBJ2-7; possibly TRBD1 for D (6 bases). The CDR3 covers 13 residues. Trimming removed 1 base at V and 4 bases at J, with 8 bases between. CDR1 and CDR2 from the germline V gene are SGHVS and FQNEAQ.

This chain connects TRBV2 to TRBJ1-1; D is perhaps TRBD1 (5 bases). CDR1 and CDR2 from the germline V gene are SNHLY and FYNNEI. Trimming removed 7 bases at V and 4 bases at J, with 7 bases between. The CDR3 consists of 11 residues. In nucleotides, the CDR3 is TGTGCCAGCATAGGGGCCACTGAAGCTTTCTTT. Its protein is CASIGATEAFF.

J is TRBJ2-2 and V is TRBV5-4; TRBD1 matches at 8 bases. J was trimmed by 5 bases and V by 4 bases; bases with no gene match: 7. The germline V gene has CDR1 SGHNT and CDR2 YYREEE (reference sequence). This CDR3 has 15 residues. Written as DNA, the CDR3 is TGTGCCAGCAGCACCGGACAGGGCCCGACCGGGGAGCTGTTTTTT. This gives the protein CASSTGQGPTGELFF.

The CDR3 region has the DNA TGTGCCAGTAGTATATCAGCCGGCCGTTCTAACTATGGCTACACCTTC. Amino acids: CASSISAGRSNYGYTF. V is TRBV19 and J is TRBJ1-2; the D is unclear. CDR1 and CDR2 (germline): LNHDA, SQIVND (reference sequence). The ends were cut back, 2 bases at V and 0 bases at J, with 13 bases in the middle. This CDR3 comprises 16 residues.

This clonotype appeared a few times. The V and J genes are TRBV6-6 and TRBJ1-1; D gene unclear. The CDR3 covers 17 residues. Trimming left V 0 bases short and J 1 base short, with 15 bases between. CDR1 MNHNY and CDR2 SVGAGI come from the germline V gene (reference sequence). CDR3 DNA sequence: TGTGCCAGCAGTTACTCGACCGGTCCCCTAAGGAACACTGAAGCTTTCTTT. Translated, it gives CASSYSTGPLRNTEAFF.

This rearrangement joins TRBV7-3 to TRBJ1-1; possibly TRBD1 for D (6 bases). The germline V and J ends were trimmed by 0 bases and 1 base, with 9 bases remaining between them. Germline V gene lookup returns CDR1 SGHTA and CDR2 FQGTGA. The CDR3 is made up of 15 amino acids. The CDR3, as DNA: TGTGCCAGCAGCTTAACATGGGGGGCGAACACTGAAGCTTTCTTT. This gives the protein CASSLTWGANTEAFF.

The rearrangement joins TRBV5-1 to TRBJ2-1; D gene unclear. Looked up from germline, CDR1 is SGHRS and CDR2 is YFSETQ. This CDR3 is built from 14 residues. The V end was cut by 0 bases, the J end by 4 bases, with 8 bases between. The CDR3: CASSLASDYNEQFF. CDR3 in DNA: TGCGCCAGCAGCTTGGCTAGTGATTACAATGAGCAGTTCTTC. Based on the CDR3 plus reference TRBV5-1 and TRBJ2-1, the full variable domain is KAGVTQTPRYLIKTRGQQVTLSCSPISGHRSVSWYQQTPGQGLQFLFEYFSETQRNKGNFPGRFSGRQFSNSRSEMNVSTLELGDSALYLCASSLASDYNEQFFGPGTRLTVL.

In its sample, this clonotype was seen many times. The rearrangement links TRBV6-1 to TRBJ2-7; TRBD2 agrees at 12 bases. The CDR3 runs to 15 residues. J lost 2 bases, V lost 4 bases, and 3 bases had no gene match. CDR1 and CDR2 (germline): MNHNS, SASEGT. The CDR3 reads CASSVLAGGPYEQYF. DNA for the CDR3: TGTGCCAGCAGTGTCCTAGCGGGAGGGCCCTACGAGCAGTACTTC.

This chain uses TRBV28 with TRBJ1-1; no clear D. The V end lost 7 bases, the J end lost 6 bases, and 15 bases lay between the germline ends. CDR1 is MDHEN, CDR2 SYDVKM, per germline. The CDR3 has 13 residues. CDR3 residues: CASNFNWDSEAFF. The CDR3 DNA reads TGTGCCAGCAACTTTAATTGGGATTCTGAAGCTTTCTTT.

This clonotype turned up a few times. This sequence joins TRBV27 and TRBJ1-1; perhaps TRBD1 as D (6 bases). V shed 5 bases and J shed 7 bases, with 14 bases lying between them. The CDR3 is 13 amino acids. Germline loops: CDR1 MNHEY, CDR2 SMNVEV (reference sequence). CDR3 DNA: TGTGCCAGCAGTAAGGGGGGGCCTCATGAAGCTTTCTTT. Protein: CASSKGGPHEAFF.

This chain uses TRBV19 with TRBJ2-7; 8 nucleotides align to TRBD1. This CDR3 region has 13 residues. CDR1 LNHDA and CDR2 SQIVND come from the germline V gene (reference sequence). The ends lost 8 bases at V and 2 bases at J; junction bases unmatched: 5. CDR3 DNA sequence: TGTGCCAGTTCGACAGGGGTTACCTACGAGCAGTACTTC. It specifies CASSTGVTYEQYF. The complete variable domain, with remaining parts taken from reference TRBV19 and TRBJ2-7, reads DGGITQSPKYLFRKEGQNVTLSCEQNLNHDAMYWYRQDPGQGLRLIYYSQIVNDFQKGDIAEGYSVSREKKESFPLTVTSAQKNPTAFYLCASSTGVTYEQYFGPGTRLTVT.